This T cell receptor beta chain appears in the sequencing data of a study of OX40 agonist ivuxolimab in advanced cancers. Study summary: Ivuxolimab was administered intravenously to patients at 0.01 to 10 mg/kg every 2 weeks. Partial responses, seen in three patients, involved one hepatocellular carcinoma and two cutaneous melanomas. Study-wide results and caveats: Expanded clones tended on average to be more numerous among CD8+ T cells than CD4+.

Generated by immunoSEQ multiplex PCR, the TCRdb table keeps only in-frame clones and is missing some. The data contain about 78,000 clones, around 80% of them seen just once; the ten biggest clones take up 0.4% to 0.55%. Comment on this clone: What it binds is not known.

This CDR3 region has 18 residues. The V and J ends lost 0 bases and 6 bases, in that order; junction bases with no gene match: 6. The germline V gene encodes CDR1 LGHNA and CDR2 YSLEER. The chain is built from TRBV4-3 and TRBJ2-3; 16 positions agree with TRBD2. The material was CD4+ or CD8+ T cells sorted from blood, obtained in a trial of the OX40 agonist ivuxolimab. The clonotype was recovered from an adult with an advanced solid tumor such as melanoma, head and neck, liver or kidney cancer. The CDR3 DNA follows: TGCGCCAGCAGCCAAGAATCGGGGACTAGCGGGAGGGCGGATACGCAGTATTTT. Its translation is CASSQESGTSGRADTQYF.